The next 11 T cell receptor beta chains were all read from a single sample in a study of T cells in Graves' hyperthyroidism and ophthalmopathy. Amplification of TCR beta CDR3 regions was performed using RNA transcripts as template. HTBI primers were employed in a first-round RT-PCR of the TCR CDR3. TCRdb processed the multiplex PCR reads anew with MiXCR; each CDR3 protein has one entry. This table holds approximately 640,000 distinct CDR3 sequences, about a sixth found once. Sequencing was performed on blood. These receptors were collected from a woman aged 25 to 39 with Graves' hyperthyroidism.

Here the CDR3 DNA reads TGTGCCAGCAGCTTAGGGATCTCCGGGACAGGGAGCACAGATACGCAGTATTTT. Amino acid sequence: CASSLGISGTGSTDTQYF. The chain joins TRBV7-9 to TRBJ2-3; 9 nucleotides align to TRBD1. The length of the CDR3 is 18 residues. The V segment lost 1 base and the J segment 0 bases; nucleotides outside the gene matches: 8. The V gene's germline CDR1 is SEHNR and CDR2 FQNEAQ (reference sequence).

V usage is TRBV13 and J usage is TRBJ1-1, with 8 positions matching TRBD1. CDR1 is PRHDT and CDR2 is FYEKMQ in the germline V gene (reference sequence). This CDR3 has 16 residues. The V and J ends lost 5 bases and 2 bases, in that order; junction bases with no gene match: 10. In DNA form, the CDR3 reads TGTGCCAGCAGCGCGGAAGCAGGGGGCGGAAACACTGAAGCTTTCTTT. Its translation: CASSAEAGGGNTEAFF.

This clonotype has a count of ten or more. This CDR3 reads CSARNRLAGGNIQYF. Here the CDR3 DNA reads TGCAGTGCTAGAAACCGACTAGCGGGAGGGAACATTCAGTACTTC. This chain joins TRBV20-1 and TRBJ2-4; 14 nucleotides agree with TRBD2. This CDR3 contains 15 residues. With 2 bases clipped from V and 7 bases from J, the junction kept 4 bases outside the gene matches. CDR1 DFQATT and CDR2 SNEGSKA come from the germline V gene (reference sequence).

Turning to this clonotype: Since a much larger clone is just one base distant, this may be a read error. The chain is built from TRBV7-2 and TRBJ1-2; 9 positions agree with TRBD1. CDR1 and CDR2 from the germline V gene are SGHTA and FQGNSA. The CDR3 extends over 16 amino acids. V gave up 0 bases and J gave up 3 bases; unmatched junction bases: 5. The CDR3 sequence is CASSLAWDRADYGYTF. The CDR3 DNA is TGTGCCAGCAGCTTAGCATGGGACAGGGCGGACTATGGCTACACCTTC.

In its sample, this clonotype was seen a few times. The J gene is TRBJ2-7, the V gene TRBV6-1; weak D call: TRBD2 (6 bases). CDR3 length equals 15 residues. From germline, CDR1 is MNHNS and CDR2 SASEGT. Trimming cost V 4 bases and J 2 bases, with 15 bases left between them. CDR3 loop: CASSGPGRNTYEQYF. The CDR3 bases are TGTGCCAGCAGTGGCCCCGGGAGAAACACCTACGAGCAGTACTTC.

This clonotype appeared a few times. V gene TRBV9 combines with J gene TRBJ2-5; TRBD2 is a possible D gene (5 bases). Per germline, CDR1 SGDLS and CDR2 YYNGEE. The CDR3 sequence is 16 residues long. The V end lost 0 bases, the J end lost 4 bases, and 16 bases lay between the germline ends. The CDR3 loop is CASSVAQDWEGETQYF. CDR3 DNA sequence: TGTGCCAGCAGCGTAGCTCAGGACTGGGAAGGAGAGACCCAGTACTTC.

Comment on this clonotype: A much larger clone lies one base from this, so it may be a read error. The chain carries TRBV5-1 and TRBJ1-2; TRBD1 is a possible D gene (5 bases). V was trimmed by 7 bases and J by 6 bases, leaving 13 bases between them. Germline lookup yields CDR1 SGHRS and CDR2 YFSETQ. This CDR3 spans 12 amino acids. This chain's CDR3 is CASGPGGDGYTF. The CDR3 region has the DNA TGCGCCAGCGGCCCCGGAGGGGATGGCTACACCTTC. Full variable domain (remainder filled in from reference TRBV5-1 and TRBJ1-2): KAGVTQTPRYLIKTRGQQVTLSCSPISGHRSVSWYQQTPGQGLQFLFEYFSETQRNKGNFPGRFSGRQFSNSRSEMNVSTLELGDSALYLCASGPGGDGYTFGSGTRLTVV.

Comments on this clonotype: A much larger clone lies a single base off, so this may be a read error. The chain is built from TRBV20-1 and TRBJ2-3; D uncertain. CDR3 size: 13 residues. Germline V lookup: CDR1 DFQATT, CDR2 SNEGSKA (reference sequence). CDR3 in DNA: TGCGGTGCTAGAAAGGACCATACCTATACGCAGTATTTT. Translation: CGARKDHTYTQYF.

This clonotype was observed once. The chain employs TRBV5-1 and TRBJ2-7, with 8 positions matching TRBD2. In germline, CDR1 is SGHRS, CDR2 YFSETQ. The V gene end was trimmed by 4 bases and the J gene end by 4 bases; junction bases not matched to a gene: 7. This CDR3 has 14 amino acids. CDR3 sequence (DNA): TGCGCCAGCAGCGCCAGCGGGAGTGGGTACGAGCAGTACTTC. The encoded protein is CASSASGSGYEQYF.

There are a few counts of this clonotype. The V gene is TRBV27, the J gene TRBJ1-5; a weak D match, TRBD1 (5 bases). V was trimmed by 6 bases and J by 7 bases, leaving 19 bases between them. Germline-derived CDR1 and CDR2 are MNHEY and SMNVEV (reference sequence). The CDR3 is made up of 15 amino acids. The CDR3 DNA reads TGTGCCAGCAGATCGAGGCTAGGGGCAAGACAGCCCCAGCATTTT. Encoded protein: CASRSRLGARQPQHF.

On this clonotype itself: This sequence may be a read error, since a much larger clone differs from it by one base. The chain employs TRBV3-1 and TRBJ2-5; D is uncertain. CDR1 and CDR2 from the germline V gene are LGHDT and YNNKEL (reference sequence). The CDR3 covers 13 residues. The germline V and J ends were trimmed by 6 bases and 5 bases, with 13 bases remaining between them. The CDR3 sequence is CASSDSRAETQYF. CDR3 sequence (DNA): TGTGCCAGCAGTGATAGTAGAGCCGAGACCCAGTACTTC.